Below are 18 T cell receptor beta chains sequenced from a single sample in a study of T cell responses to AZD1222 COVID-19 vaccine. Sequencing used immunoSEQ multiplex PCR; TCRdb keeps in-frame clones, though not all of them. The data show some 98,000 clones, with 84% seen just once and 13% to 15% held by the top ten. Sequencing was performed on peripheral blood, taken 28 days after the second AZD1222 dose. The receptors were sampled from an adult who received the AZD1222 COVID-19 vaccine.

The chain carries TRBV5-6 and TRBJ2-7; D remains ambiguous. The CDR3 consists of 15 residues. Germline CDR1 SGHDT, CDR2 YYEEEE. V was clipped by 4 bases and J by 7 bases, with 21 bases between them. The chain's CDR3 is CASSAMGLVPREQYF. The CDR3 DNA reads TGTGCCAGCAGCGCTATGGGGTTGGTCCCCCGGGAGCAGTACTTC.

V gene TRBV10-3 combines with J gene TRBJ2-7; perhaps TRBD1 as D (6 bases). V was cut by 7 bases and J by 6 bases, with 16 bases left in between. The CDR3 consists of 13 residues. Germline-derived CDR1 and CDR2 are ENHRY and SYGVKD. CDR3 in amino acids: CAIKGEGGSEQYF. The CDR3 DNA reads as TGTGCCATCAAGGGGGAAGGGGGAAGCGAGCAGTACTTC.

The chain joins TRBV5-4 to TRBJ2-7; D ambiguous. Germline loops: CDR1 SGHNT, CDR2 YYREEE (reference sequence). The CDR3 spans 13 residues. Trimming removed 3 bases from V and 3 bases from J, with 10 bases in between. The CDR3 reads CASSSGRDYEQYF. The CDR3 nucleotides are TGTGCCAGCAGCTCCGGTCGAGACTACGAGCAGTACTTC.

The chain uses TRBV4-3 and TRBJ2-7, with D possibly called TRBD1 or TRBD2 (5 bases each). Germline CDR1 and CDR2: LGHNA and YSLEER. This CDR3 has 16 amino acids. The germline V and J ends were trimmed by 4 bases and 2 bases, with 18 bases remaining between them. CDR3 DNA: TGCGCCAGCAGCCCCACGCTCCGGGACGGTGCCTACGAGCAGTACTTC. Translating gives CASSPTLRDGAYEQYF.

The genes are TRBV19 and TRBJ2-1; TRBD2 might be the D (6 bases). This CDR3 is 15 amino acids long. The V end lost 3 bases, the J end lost 4 bases, and 13 bases lay between the germline ends. Germline CDR1 LNHDA, CDR2 SQIVND (reference sequence). CDR3 in amino acids: CASSISGSGYNEQFF. The CDR3 DNA follows: TGTGCCAGTAGTATTAGCGGTAGCGGTTACAATGAGCAGTTCTTC.

This clone came up many times. V is TRBV5-6 and J is TRBJ2-7; TRBD2 might be the D (6 bases). Trimming stripped 5 bases from V and 9 bases from J, with 21 bases between. The length of the CDR3 is 14 residues. Germline values: CDR1 SGHDT, CDR2 YYEEEE. The CDR3 bases are TGTGCCAGCAGACACTCGGGAGACCCTTTCGTGCAGTACTTC. Protein: CASRHSGDPFVQYF.

This chain joins TRBV4-1 and TRBJ1-1, with 8 nucleotides matching TRBD1. Germline V gives CDR1 MGHRA, CDR2 YSYEKL. The CDR3 runs to 15 residues. Trimming cost V 7 bases and J 4 bases; bases outside gene matches: 11. The CDR3 is CASTPMTGVLTEAFF. CDR3 bases: TGCGCCAGCACCCCGATGACAGGGGTCCTCACTGAAGCTTTCTTT.

This sequence joins TRBV28 and TRBJ1-1, with 8 positions matching TRBD1. V was clipped by 5 bases and J by 4 bases; unmatched bases: 6. The CDR3 runs to 14 residues. Germline V CDR1 and CDR2: MDHEN, SYDVKM. Here the CDR3 DNA reads TGTGCCAGCAGTCCATTCGACAGGGGCACTGAAGCTTTCTTT. Protein: CASSPFDRGTEAFF.

V is TRBV28 and J is TRBJ1-5, with D maybe TRBD1 (6 bases). The CDR3 is 14 residues long. Germline CDR1 MDHEN, CDR2 SYDVKM. Trimming left V 6 bases short and J 5 bases short, with 14 bases between. The CDR3 coding sequence is TGTGCCAGCAGAGGGGGGCTTGAGGATCAGCCCCAGCATTTT. The encoded protein is CASRGGLEDQPQHF.

The sample holds one count of this clone. This chain links TRBV5-1 with TRBJ1-2; 7 bases fit TRBD1. This CDR3 has 14 amino acids. V lost 5 bases to trimming and J lost 4 bases; unmatched junction nucleotides: 8. Germline V CDR1 and CDR2: SGHRS, YFSETQ. The CDR3 DNA follows: TGCGCCAGCAGTCAAAGACGGGACAGCTATGGCTACACCTTC. It encodes CASSQRRDSYGYTF.

The rearrangement joins TRBV19 to TRBJ1-5; D remains ambiguous. V was trimmed by 6 bases and J by 4 bases, leaving 19 bases between them. The CDR3 totals 16 residues. Germline values: CDR1 LNHDA, CDR2 SQIVND (reference sequence). CDR3 residues: CASRPTYRVRNQPQHF. The CDR3 coding sequence is TGTGCCAGTAGGCCAACGTACCGGGTCCGAAATCAGCCCCAGCATTTT. Complete variable domain (other parts from reference TRBV19 and TRBJ1-5): DGGITQSPKYLFRKEGQNVTLSCEQNLNHDAMYWYRQDPGQGLRLIYYSQIVNDFQKGDIAEGYSVSREKKESFPLTVTSAQKNPTAFYLCASRPTYRVRNQPQHFGDGTRLSIL.

This chain joins TRBV29-1 and TRBJ1-2; 7 bases line up with TRBD1. Germline assignment: CDR1 SQVTM and CDR2 ANQGSEA. V lost 7 bases and J lost 4; bases outside the gene matches: 9. The CDR3 consists of 13 residues. CDR3 region: CSDLREGAYGYTF. In nucleotides, the CDR3 is TGCAGCGACCTCAGGGAGGGGGCCTATGGCTACACCTTC. Using reference TRBV29-1 and TRBJ1-2 for the parts outside the CDR3, the full variable domain is SAVISQKPSRDICQRGTSLTIQCQVDSQVTMMFWYRQQPGQSLTLIATANQGSEATYESGFVIDKFPISRPNLTFSTLTVSNMSPEDSSIYLCSDLREGAYGYTFGSGTRLTVV.

The rearrangement joins TRBV19 to TRBJ1-1; TRBD1 agrees at 9 bases. Germline CDR1 LNHDA, CDR2 SQIVND (reference sequence). Losses at the gene ends were 4 bases for V and 3 bases for J; bases not matched to a gene: 3. The CDR3 totals 14 residues. The CDR3 DNA reads TGTGCCAGTAGTAGACAGGGGGATTACACTGAAGCTTTCTTT. Translating gives CASSRQGDYTEAFF.

V gene TRBV27 combines with J gene TRBJ2-7; TRBD1 matches at 10 bases. The CDR3 is made up of 16 amino acids. Looked up from germline, CDR1 is MNHEY and CDR2 is SMNVEV (reference sequence). After removal of 1 base from V and 3 bases from J, the junction contained 6 bases not matched to a gene. The CDR3 DNA is TGTGCCAGCAGTTTATTAGGACAGGGGGAAGACTACGAGCAGTACTTC. It yields the protein CASSLLGQGEDYEQYF.

The chain links TRBV4-1 to TRBJ1-4; no definite D call. Germline loops: CDR1 MGHRA, CDR2 YSYEKL. V shed 1 base and J shed 5 bases, with 11 bases lying between them. The CDR3 covers 15 residues. The CDR3 DNA reads TGCGCCAGCAGCCAAGTACTTAGGATGAATGAAAAACTGTTTTTT. It encodes CASSQVLRMNEKLFF.

The gene calls are TRBV3-1 (or the pseudogene TRBV3-2) and TRBJ2-7, with unresolved D. The V end was cut by 5 bases, the J end by 5 bases, with 10 bases between. The CDR3 has 12 residues. Germline V gene sequence: CDR1 LGHDT, CDR2 YNNKEL (reference sequence). This chain's CDR3 is CASSYQRHEQYF. CDR3 bases: TGTGCCAGCAGCTACCAACGTCACGAGCAGTACTTC.

The chain carries TRBV18 and TRBJ2-7; 8 bases are a match to TRBD1. V was pared by 1 base and J by 5 bases, with 7 bases of the junction left unmatched. Germline V gives CDR1 KGHSH, CDR2 LQKENI. CDR3 length: 15 amino acids. The CDR3 coding sequence is TGTGCCAGCTCACCACGGACAGGGAAGTTGGACGAGCAGTACTTC. This translates into CASSPRTGKLDEQYF.

V usage is TRBV7-2 and J usage is TRBJ2-7; 8 nucleotides align to TRBD1. Germline CDR1 SGHTA, CDR2 FQGNSA. After removal of 1 base from V and 3 bases from J, the junction contained 2 bases not matched to a gene. The CDR3 length is 14 residues. The DNA of the CDR3 is TGTGCCAGCAGCTTAGGGGGGACAGGCTACGAGCAGTACTTC. It is translated as CASSLGGTGYEQYF.